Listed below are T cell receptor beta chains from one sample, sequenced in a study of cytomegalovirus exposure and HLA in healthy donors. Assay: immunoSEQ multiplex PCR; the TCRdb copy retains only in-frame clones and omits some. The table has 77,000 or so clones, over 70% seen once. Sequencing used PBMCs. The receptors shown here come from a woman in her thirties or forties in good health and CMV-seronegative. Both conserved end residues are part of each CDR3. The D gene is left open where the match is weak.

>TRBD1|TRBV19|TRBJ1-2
CASSTLGTGGDSGGYTF
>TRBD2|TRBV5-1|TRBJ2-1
CASSPRGLAGDEGFF
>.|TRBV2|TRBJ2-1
CASARGFLYNEQFF
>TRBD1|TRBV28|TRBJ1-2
CASSDGQAFYGYTF
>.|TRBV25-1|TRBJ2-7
CASSDPSYEQYF
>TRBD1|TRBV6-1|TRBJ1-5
CASSEQGGNQPQHF
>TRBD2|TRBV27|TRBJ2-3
CANRRLAGSTDTQYF
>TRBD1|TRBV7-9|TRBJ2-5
CASSLGDRDQETQYF
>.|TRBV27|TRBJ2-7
CASQEAFGEQYF
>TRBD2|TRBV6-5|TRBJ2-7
CASSYSWTSGGGQYF
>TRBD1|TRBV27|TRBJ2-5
CASSPQDRAETQYF
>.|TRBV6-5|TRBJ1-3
CASSPRPGSTIYF
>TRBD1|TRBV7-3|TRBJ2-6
CASSWDSNVLTF
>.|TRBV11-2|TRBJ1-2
CASSLGIGAGYGYTF
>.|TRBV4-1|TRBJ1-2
CASSQVRDIRGYTF
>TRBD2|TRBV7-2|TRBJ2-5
CASSLGDLASGQETQYF
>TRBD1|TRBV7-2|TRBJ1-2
CASSRTLDRGYGYTF
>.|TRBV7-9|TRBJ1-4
CASSHIQGNNEKLFF
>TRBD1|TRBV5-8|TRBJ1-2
CASSLRDREDGYTF
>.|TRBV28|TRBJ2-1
CASSSASPPYNEQFF
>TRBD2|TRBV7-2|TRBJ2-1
CASSLAGGPYNEQFF
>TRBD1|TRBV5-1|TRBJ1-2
CASSPEQGAGYTF
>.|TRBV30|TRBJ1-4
CAWSVRQAEKLFF
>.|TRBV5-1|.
CASSHRDGAYEQYF
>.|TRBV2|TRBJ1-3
CASSGQDPTSGNTIYF
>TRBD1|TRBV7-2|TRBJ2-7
CASSRHRGREQYF
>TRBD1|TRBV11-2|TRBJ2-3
CASSLRSGQGSTDTQYF
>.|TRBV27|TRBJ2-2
CATSSYAGRTGELFF
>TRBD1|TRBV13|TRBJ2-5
CASSPDRGYQETQYF
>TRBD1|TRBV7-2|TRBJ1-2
CASSLDNRGGSGYTF
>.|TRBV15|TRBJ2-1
CATSNLAANEQFF
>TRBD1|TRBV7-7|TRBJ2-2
CASSSDRGMGELFF
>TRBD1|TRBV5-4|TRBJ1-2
CASSPGGTTNYGYTF
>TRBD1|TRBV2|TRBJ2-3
CASSAGTATDTQYF
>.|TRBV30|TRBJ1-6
CAWSVGGNSPLHF
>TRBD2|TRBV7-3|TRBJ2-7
CASSPSSGGFYEQYF
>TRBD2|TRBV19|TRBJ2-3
CASSPQGLAGVVPQYF
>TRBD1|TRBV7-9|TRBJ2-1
CASSLRGTETINEQFF
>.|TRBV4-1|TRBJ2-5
CASSQDRGLPAQYF
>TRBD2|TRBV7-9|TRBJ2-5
CASSSGGEGWGTQYF
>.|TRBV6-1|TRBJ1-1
CASSATRAEAFF
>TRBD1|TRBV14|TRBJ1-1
CASSPGQGWVRTEAFF
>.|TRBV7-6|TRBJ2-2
CASSLPRDTPSNTGELFF
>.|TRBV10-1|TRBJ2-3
CASSPGNTDTQYF
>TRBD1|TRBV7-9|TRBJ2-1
CASSLGQGLSYNEQFF
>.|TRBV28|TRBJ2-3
CASTSPLGGGTDTQYF
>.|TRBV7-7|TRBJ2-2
CASSLGSIPSTGELFF
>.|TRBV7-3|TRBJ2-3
CASSLSAGTTQYF
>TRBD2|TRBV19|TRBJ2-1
CASSREELGRYNEQFF
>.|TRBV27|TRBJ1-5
CASSPQGTYSNQPQHF